Listed below are T cell receptor beta chains from one sample, sequenced in a study of CD8 T cells in Susac syndrome. One entry per CDR3 protein results from TCRdb running MiXCR on the immunoSEQ multiplex PCR reads. The repertoire holds 150,000 or so distinct CDR3 sequences, with 94% as singletons. The specimen sequenced was CD4+ T cells from PBMCs. The receptors originated from a human donor with multiple sclerosis. The CDR3 runs from the conserved cysteine through the conserved F or W. The order of the fields is CDR3 protein, CDR3 DNA, J gene, V gene, CDR3 length, D gene. A D gene is named only where the DNA matches it firmly.

CDR3 protein: CASSQPPRTDTQYF
CDR3 DNA: TGTGCCAGTAGCCAACCTCCCCGCACAGATACGCAGTATTTT
J gene: TRBJ2-3
V gene: TRBV19
CDR3 length: 14
D gene: NA

CDR3 protein: CASSLAGGPFNEQFF
CDR3 DNA: TGTGCCAGCAGCTTAGCGGGAGGCCCCTTCAATGAGCAGTTCTTC
J gene: TRBJ2-1
V gene: TRBV7-2
CDR3 length: 15
D gene: NA

CDR3 protein: CASSWGQAAETQYF
CDR3 DNA: TGTGCCAGCAGTTGGGGCCAAGCGGCAGAGACCCAGTACTTC
J gene: TRBJ2-5
V gene: TRBV12-3/TRBV12-4
CDR3 length: 14
D gene: NA

CDR3 protein: CASSPSGGADTQYF
CDR3 DNA: TGTGCCAGTAGTCCCAGCGGGGGCGCAGATACGCAGTATTTT
J gene: TRBJ2-3
V gene: TRBV19
CDR3 length: 14
D gene: TRBD2

CDR3 protein: CASSLQWSSGNTIYF
CDR3 DNA: TGTGCCAGCAGCCTCCAATGGAGCTCTGGAAACACCATATATTTT
J gene: TRBJ1-3
V gene: TRBV7-2
CDR3 length: 15
D gene: NA

CDR3 protein: CSVEAMAQGRNTIYF
CDR3 DNA: TGCAGCGTTGAAGCCATGGCACAGGGCCGAAACACCATATATTTT
J gene: TRBJ1-3
V gene: TRBV29-1
CDR3 length: 15
D gene: NA

CDR3 protein: CSVLGQGASTDTQYF
CDR3 DNA: TGCAGCGTATTAGGACAGGGGGCAAGCACAGATACGCAGTATTTT
J gene: TRBJ2-3
V gene: TRBV29-1
CDR3 length: 15
D gene: TRBD1

CDR3 protein: CASSFDRGRHGYTF
CDR3 DNA: TGTGCCAGCAGCTTCGACAGGGGACGACATGGCTACACCTTC
J gene: TRBJ1-2
V gene: TRBV7-2
CDR3 length: 14
D gene: TRBD1

CDR3 protein: CASSRQDLNTEAFF
CDR3 DNA: TGTGCCAGCAGCCGACAGGACTTGAACACTGAAGCTTTCTTT
J gene: TRBJ1-1
V gene: TRBV6-5
CDR3 length: 14
D gene: NA

CDR3 protein: CSARDPSGIYSVGELFF
CDR3 DNA: TGCAGTGCTAGAGATCCTAGCGGGATCTATTCTGTCGGGGAGCTGTTTTTT
J gene: TRBJ2-2
V gene: TRBV20-1
CDR3 length: 17
D gene: TRBD2

CDR3 protein: CAWSRGISGELFF
CDR3 DNA: TGTGCCTGGAGCCGCGGAATCTCCGGGGAGCTGTTTTTT
J gene: TRBJ2-2
V gene: TRBV30
CDR3 length: 13
D gene: NA

CDR3 protein: CASSVMTDQPQHF
CDR3 DNA: TGTGCCAGCAGTGTTATGACGGATCAGCCCCAGCATTTT
J gene: TRBJ1-5
V gene: TRBV3-1
CDR3 length: 13
D gene: NA

CDR3 protein: CASSYAPTSTDTQYF
CDR3 DNA: TGTGCCAGCAGTTACGCGCCTACTAGCACAGATACGCAGTATTTT
J gene: TRBJ2-3
V gene: TRBV6-5
CDR3 length: 15
D gene: NA

CDR3 protein: CASSGSREAGELFF
CDR3 DNA: TGTGCCAGCAGTGGAAGTCGCGAGGCCGGGGAGCTGTTTTTT
J gene: TRBJ2-2
V gene: TRBV2
CDR3 length: 14
D gene: NA

CDR3 protein: CSAREGGPRGEQFF
CDR3 DNA: TGCAGTGCTAGGGAGGGAGGGCCTAGGGGTGAGCAGTTCTTC
J gene: TRBJ2-1
V gene: TRBV20-1
CDR3 length: 14
D gene: TRBD2

CDR3 protein: CASSSGRYETQYF
CDR3 DNA: TGTGCCAGCAGTAGCGGGCGGTACGAGACCCAGTACTTC
J gene: TRBJ2-5
V gene: TRBV12-3/TRBV12-4
CDR3 length: 13
D gene: NA

CDR3 protein: CASSLVQLDLETQYF
CDR3 DNA: TGTGCCAGCAGCTTAGTTCAACTGGACCTGGAGACCCAGTACTTC
J gene: TRBJ2-5
V gene: TRBV11-2
CDR3 length: 15
D gene: NA

CDR3 protein: CAWSVPRTRSGYTF
CDR3 DNA: TGTGCCTGGAGTGTACCTAGGACACGGTCCGGCTACACCTTC
J gene: TRBJ1-2
V gene: TRBV30
CDR3 length: 14
D gene: NA

CDR3 protein: CASSQRERITGELFF
CDR3 DNA: TGTGCCAGCAGCCAGAGAGAGCGGATCACCGGGGAGCTGTTTTTT
J gene: TRBJ2-2
V gene: TRBV3-1
CDR3 length: 15
D gene: NA

CDR3 protein: CASSLGGLAAYNEQFF
CDR3 DNA: TGTGCCAGCAGCTTGGGGGGACTAGCGGCCTACAATGAGCAGTTCTTC
J gene: TRBJ2-1
V gene: TRBV5-4
CDR3 length: 16
D gene: TRBD2